Listed here is a single T cell receptor (beta chain). Its antigen is undetermined. V shed 1 base and J shed 6 bases, with 9 bases lying between them. CDR3 length equals 13 residues. Germline V gives CDR1 KGHSH, CDR2 LQKENI. The entry originates in a study of CD4 T cells in relation to SARS-CoV-2 and coronaviruses. Profiling relied on immunoSEQ multiplex PCR, and the TCRdb table lists in-frame clones only, not all of them. The sample lists some 46,000 clones, roughly 87% seen once, with 1.4% in the top ten. The V gene is TRBV18, the J gene TRBJ1-2; no firm D call. The clonotype comes from an adult with COVID-19. The sample was naive CD4+ T cells from PBMCs, cultured in vitro. Subset of the sample: naive CD4+ T cells isolated by negative enrichment. CDR3 loop: CASSPQESNGYTF. The CDR3 region has the DNA TGTGCCAGCTCACCACAGGAGTCGAATGGCTACACCTTC.